One and the same sample provided the 20 T cell receptor beta chains below, sequenced in a study of T-cell memory formation after mild COVID-19 (dated by TCRdb to the early 2020s). The protocol used for the library was 5' RACE. Instrument on record: Illumina NovaSeq 6000. TCRdb ran its own pipeline on the public reads, namely fastp trimming at Q25 and MiXCR clone calling, and kept in-frame beta chains. Every CDR3 protein is listed once, alongside the most common genes and DNA of its rows. Present in this sample are 130,000 to 150,000 distinct CDR3 sequences, 6% to 6.5% of which were seen just once. Together, the top ten hold approximately 2.2% of the sample. Source material: PBMCs or a T cell subset sorted from them (not recorded which). These receptors were taken from an adult woman who had mild COVID-19 (a few samples of this study predate the infection). The sample titles of this study are shuffled in the database, so cell type and time point are left out; the donor was told from shared clones.

The CDR3 DNA reads TGTGCCAGCAGTGAAGTTAGCGGGAGAGGCTACGAGCAGTACTTC. This encodes CASSEVSGRGYEQYF. The gene calls are TRBV2 and TRBJ2-7; 9 nucleotides agree with TRBD2. Germline assignment: CDR1 SNHLY and CDR2 FYNNEI. The V gene end was trimmed by 1 base and the J gene end by 3 bases; junction bases not matched to a gene: 4. This CDR3 is built from 15 residues.

This clonotype was found a few times. The chain recombines TRBV15 with TRBJ1-1; no reliable D call. This CDR3 is 14 amino acids long. V gave up 0 bases and J gave up 4 bases, with 9 bases separating them. Germline values: CDR1 LNHNV, CDR2 YYDKDF (reference sequence). In DNA, the CDR3 is TGTGCCACCAGCAGAGATGGGGTCGGCACTGAAGCTTTCTTT. This encodes CATSRDGVGTEAFF.

The sample holds many counts of this clonotype. This chain joins TRBV7-8 and TRBJ2-7, with D tentatively TRBD2 (6 bases). Germline loops: CDR1 SGHVS, CDR2 FQNEAQ. The CDR3 is 14 residues long. The germline V and J ends were trimmed by 4 bases and 3 bases, with 13 bases remaining between them. In nucleotides, the CDR3 is TGTGCCAGCAGCTCCTACGGGGGAAGCTACGAGCAGTACTTC. It encodes CASSSYGGSYEQYF.

V is TRBV10-3 and J is TRBJ2-7; TRBD1 agrees at 9 bases. Trimming removed 5 bases from V and 6 bases from J; junction bases left unmatched: 8. CDR3 length: 14 amino acids. CDR1 and CDR2 (germline): ENHRY, SYGVKD. The CDR3 coding sequence is TGTGCCATCAGTCTGGACAGGGGATTAGGCGAGCAGTACTTC. Translating gives CAISLDRGLGEQYF.

This clonotype was seen more than once but under ten times. The rearrangement joins TRBV12-3 or TRBV12-4 to TRBJ1-5; TRBD1 matches 7 bases. The CDR3 length is 14 residues. V lost 3 bases and J lost 9; bases outside the gene matches: 8. CDR3 in amino acids: CASSFAGGTRPQHF. DNA for the CDR3: TGTGCCAGCAGTTTCGCAGGGGGGACGCGGCCCCAGCATTTT.

The table lists this clonotype with a few counts. The chain is built from TRBV6-5 and TRBJ2-1; 14 bases are a match to TRBD2. In germline, CDR1 is MNHEY, CDR2 SVGAGI. J was trimmed by 4 bases and V by 4 bases; bases with no gene match: 12. The CDR3 is made up of 19 amino acids. The CDR3 DNA reads as TGTGCCAGCAGTTTTACAGGGGGGACTAGCGGGAGAGGTTACAATGAGCAGTTCTTC. Translation: CASSFTGGTSGRGYNEQFF.

V usage is TRBV7-2 and J usage is TRBJ1-2; D is unresolved. The CDR3 has 12 residues. V was pared by 5 bases and J by 0 bases, with 4 bases between. Germline CDR1 reads SGHTA; CDR2 reads FQGNSA. CDR3 region: CASSHPNYGYTF. The CDR3, as DNA: TGTGCCAGCAGCCACCCTAACTATGGCTACACCTTC.

This clonotype was detected many times. V gene TRBV10-3 combines with J gene TRBJ2-7; D remains unclear. Trimming shortened V by 5 bases and J by 7 bases, and 9 bases separated the two germline ends. This CDR3 has 11 amino acids. The germline gives CDR1 ENHRY, CDR2 SYGVKD. CDR3 loop: CAISTTNEQYF. CDR3 in DNA: TGTGCCATCAGTACGACAAATGAGCAGTACTTC.

This clonotype was seen many times. The V call is TRBV7-2, the J call TRBJ2-7, with D possibly matching TRBD1 (6 bases). The V end lost 5 bases, the J end lost 7 bases, and 12 bases lay between the germline ends. From germline, CDR1 is SGHTA and CDR2 FQGNSA. The CDR3 totals 12 residues. CDR3 region: CASSLGTPEQYF. The CDR3 DNA reads TGTGCCAGCAGCCTCGGGACACCTGAGCAGTACTTC.

V is TRBV20-1 and J is TRBJ2-2, with D perhaps TRBD2 (5 bases). Germline V gene lookup returns CDR1 DFQATT and CDR2 SNEGSKA (reference sequence). The CDR3 contains 14 residues. The germline V and J ends were trimmed by 3 bases and 1 base, with 9 bases remaining between them. The CDR3 nucleotides are TGCAGTGCTAGTTTGGCGGGGAACACCGGGGAGCTGTTTTTT. It translates to CSASLAGNTGELFF.

The chain is built from TRBV10-3 and TRBJ1-1; tentatively, D is TRBD1 (6 bases). The CDR3 runs to 13 residues. Trimming shortened V by 7 bases and J by 8 bases, and 17 bases separated the two germline ends. Germline V gene data show CDR1 as ENHRY and CDR2 as SYGVKD. The CDR3 region has the DNA TGTGCCATCACCGGAAGGGCAGGGGAAGAAGCTTTCTTT. Protein: CAITGRAGEEAFF.

This clonotype was detected only a few times. The rearrangement uses TRBV14 and TRBJ2-7; 12 positions agree with TRBD2. The J segment lost 12 bases and the V segment lost 1 base, leaving 7 bases of the junction unmatched. The CDR3 covers 14 residues. The germline V gene has CDR1 SGHDN and CDR2 FVKESK. The CDR3 here is CASSQGTSGGPRYF. CDR3 in DNA: TGTGCCAGCAGCCAAGGAACTAGCGGGGGGCCCAGGTACTTC.

This clonotype appeared many times. The gene calls are TRBV5-1 and TRBJ1-1; D not resolved. CDR1 SGHRS and CDR2 YFSETQ come from the germline V gene. The CDR3 totals 17 residues. V was shortened by 2 bases and J by 1 base, with 18 bases between the two germline ends. CDR3 residues: CASSLSGIGPGNTEAFF. The CDR3 region has the DNA TGCGCCAGCAGCTTATCCGGGATCGGTCCAGGGAACACTGAAGCTTTCTTT.

A few counts support this clonotype. V usage is TRBV18 and J usage is TRBJ2-1, with D perhaps TRBD2 (6 bases). V was pared by 2 bases and J by 15 bases, with 14 bases between. The CDR3 runs 12 residues. Germline assignment: CDR1 KGHSH and CDR2 LQKENI. CDR3 amino acids: CASSPRDFPLFF. The CDR3 DNA follows: TGTGCCAGCTCACCAAGGGACTTCCCCCTGTTCTTC. Together with reference TRBV18 and TRBJ2-1, the CDR3 gives the full variable domain: NAGVMQNPRHLVRRRGQEARLRCSPMKGHSHVYWYRQLPEEGLKFMVYLQKENIIDESGMPKERFSAEFPKEGPSILRIQQVVRGDSAAYFCASSPRDFPLFFGPGTRLTVL.

This clonotype was counted many times. CDR3 sequence: CSVAAGSGHEQFF. The CDR3, as DNA: TGCAGCGTTGCGGCGGGGTCTGGGCATGAGCAGTTCTTC. The genes are TRBV29-1 and TRBJ2-1; D is perhaps TRBD2 (6 bases). This CDR3 is 13 amino acids long. Trimming pared 4 bases from V and 8 bases from J, leaving 15 bases between. Germline V gene data show CDR1 as SQVTM and CDR2 as ANQGSEA.

This clonotype turned up a few times. Mismatch with germline at one junction end may stem from a read error. V and J are TRBV20-1 and TRBJ2-7; 11 nucleotides match TRBD1. The CDR3 is 15 residues long. CDR1 DFQATT and CDR2 SNEGSKA come from the germline V gene (reference sequence). The CDR3 DNA reads TGCAGCGCTAGTAAGAGGGGACAGGGGGCCTACGAGCAGTACTTC. It translates to CSASKRGQGAYEQYF.

The sample holds many counts of this clonotype. The V call is TRBV25-1, the J call TRBJ2-5; D assignment may be TRBD1 or TRBD2 (5 bases each). V gave up 6 bases and J gave up 7 bases, with 9 bases separating them. Germline CDR1 and CDR2: MGHDK and SYGVNS. This CDR3 is 11 amino acids long. The CDR3, as DNA: TGTGCCAGCAGCGGGGCGGGGACCCAGTACTTC. Amino acids: CASSGAGTQYF.

Many counts were recorded for this clonotype. This chain uses TRBV10-3 with TRBJ2-2; D unresolved. CDR1 ENHRY and CDR2 SYGVKD come from the germline V gene. V was pared by 4 bases and J by 0 bases, with 9 bases between. The CDR3 sequence is 15 residues long. The CDR3: CAISGVETNTGELFF. CDR3 bases: TGTGCCATCAGTGGGGTAGAAACGAACACCGGGGAGCTGTTTTTT.

This clonotype occurred many times. This sequence joins TRBV29-1 and TRBJ2-1; 12 positions agree with TRBD2. CDR1 and CDR2 (germline): SQVTM, ANQGSEA. The CDR3 loop spans 17 amino acids. V lost 5 bases and J lost 0; bases outside the gene matches: 8. The CDR3 nucleotides read TGCAGCGTTTCCGGGACTAGCGGGCGGAGCTCCTACAATGAGCAGTTCTTC. It translates to CSVSGTSGRSSYNEQFF.

This clonotype was counted ten times or more. This chain links TRBV12-5 with TRBJ2-3; perhaps TRBD2 as D (5 bases). V was trimmed by 9 bases and J by 7 bases, leaving 14 bases between them. The length of the CDR3 is 12 residues. Germline loops: CDR1 LGHNT, CDR2 FRNRAP. The CDR3 nucleotides read TGTGCTAGCCTCCGGGATCTAAATACGCAGTATTTT. It codes for CASLRDLNTQYF. The variable domain in full, with the rest retrieved from reference TRBV12-5 and TRBJ2-3, is DARVTQTPRHKVTEMGQEVTMRCQPILGHNTVFWYRQTMMQGLELLAYFRNRAPLDDSGMPKDRFSAEMPDATLATLKIQPSEPRDSAVYFCASLRDLNTQYFGPGTRLTVL.